A selection of T cell receptor beta chains follows, all from one sample in a study of immune cell composition in non-small cell lung cancer. Only in-frame clones appear in the TCRdb table, and some are missing; sequencing was by immunoSEQ multiplex PCR. The data contain approximately 6,800 clones, approximately 80% of them singletons. The specimen was non-adjacent lung tissue. These receptors all come from a human donor with non-small cell lung cancer. Each CDR3 is given with its conserved first and last residue. Fields, in order: clone size, J gene, D gene, CDR3 length, V gene, CDR3 DNA, CDR3 protein. D genes are given only for firm matches. Only some rows state a clone size, as once, few, many or a class for expanded clones.

>.|TRBJ2-7|.|13|TRBV7-3
TGTGCCAGCAGCACTCAGGGAAGCGACGAGCAGTACTTC
CASSTQGSDEQYF
>large|TRBJ2-5|.|15|TRBV4-1
TGCGCCAGCAGCCAAGATCCAGAGGACCAAGAGACCCAGTACTTC
CASSQDPEDQETQYF
>once|TRBJ1-2|.|15|TRBV5-1
TGCGCCAGCAGCTTGGATGCCACCCGGAGCTATGGCTACACCTTC
CASSLDATRSYGYTF
>few|TRBJ2-3|TRBD2|15|TRBV11-3
TGTGCCAGCAGCCTCGGGACTAGCGGCACAGATACGCAGTATTTT
CASSLGTSGTDTQYF
>few|TRBJ1-1|.|14|TRBV9
TGTGCCAGCAGCGTAGACATCCGGGGCACTGAAGCTTTCTTT
CASSVDIRGTEAFF
>.|TRBJ1-1|.|15|TRBV19
TGTGCCAGTAGTCTAGCAGGTAGGTTGAACACTGAAGCTTTCTTT
CASSLAGRLNTEAFF
>medium-sized|TRBJ2-7|.|15|TRBV6-5
TGTGCCAGCAGTTACCGGTCGACAGCCTCACGCGAGCAGTACTTC
CASSYRSTASREQYF
>.|TRBJ2-3|TRBD2|16|TRBV30
TGTGCCTGGAGTGGATCGGGACTACCCGGGGCAGATACGCAGTATTTT
CAWSGSGLPGADTQYF
>.|TRBJ1-3|TRBD1|17|TRBV28
TGTGCCAGCAGCAACGGACAGGGAGTATCCTCGCGAAACACCATATATTTT
CASSNGQGVSSRNTIYF
>once|TRBJ2-7|.|14|TRBV5-1
TGCGCCAGCAGTCAACAGGCGAAACCTTACGAGCAGTACTTC
CASSQQAKPYEQYF
>.|TRBJ1-6|TRBD1|16|TRBV18
TGTGCCAGCTCACCTCAGGGGGGACAGGGTATTTCACCCCTCCACTTT
CASSPQGGQGISPLHF
>.|TRBJ2-7|.|13|TRBV29-1
TGCAGCGCCAATGACTACAGGGAGGGCGAGCAGTACTTC
CSANDYREGEQYF
>.|TRBJ2-5|TRBD2|17|TRBV15
TGTGCCACCAGCAGACGACGGACTAGCGGGGACCAAGAGACCCAGTACTTC
CATSRRRTSGDQETQYF
>.|TRBJ1-6|TRBD1|16|TRBV5-1
TGCGCCAGCAGCGGGGGGGACAGGGATCGTAATTCACCCCTCCACTTT
CASSGGDRDRNSPLHF
>.|TRBJ2-1|TRBD2|16|TRBV28
TGTGCCAGCAGTAGACTAGCGACAGGCTCCTACAATGAGCAGTTCTTC
CASSRLATGSYNEQFF
>.|TRBJ2-1|.|13|TRBV9
TGTGCCAGCAGCCTCGGCGACAGGAATGAGCAGTTCTTC
CASSLGDRNEQFF
>.|TRBJ1-2|TRBD1|14|TRBV5-1
TGCGCCAGCAGCTCGGGGACAGATAACTATGGCTACACCTTC
CASSSGTDNYGYTF
>.|TRBJ2-2|.|16|TRBV7-2
TGTGCCAGCAGCTTAACAGCGGTGTTGAACACCGGGGAGCTGTTTTTT
CASSLTAVLNTGELFF
>.|TRBJ2-3|.|13|TRBV10-3
TGTGCCATCAGCCAGGATGGCACAGATACGCAGTATTTT
CAISQDGTDTQYF
>once|TRBJ1-3|TRBD1|14|TRBV7-8
TGTGCCGGGGGACAGGGAATGGCCGGAAACACCATATATTTT
CAGGQGMAGNTIYF
>once|TRBJ2-1|TRBD2|19|TRBV19
TGTGCCAGTAGTATAAGAGGACTAGCGGGAGAGAGCTCCTACAATGAGCAGTTCTTC
CASSIRGLAGESSYNEQFF
>.|TRBJ2-3|.|14|TRBV7-9
TGTGCCAGCAGCCTGACAGTTAGCACAGATACGCAGTATTTT
CASSLTVSTDTQYF
>few|TRBJ2-7|TRBD1|14|TRBV6-1
TGTGCCAGCAGTGCCGGGCAGGGGGCAATCGAGCAGTACTTC
CASSAGQGAIEQYF
>.|TRBJ2-1|TRBD1|14|TRBV29-1
TGCAGCGTCTTCCCGGGACAGGGATCCAATGAGCAGTTCTTC
CSVFPGQGSNEQFF
>.|TRBJ2-1|.|16|TRBV12-1
TGTGCCAGCAGCTCCCCCGGGACTAGCGGGCCAAATGAGCAGTTCTTC
CASSSPGTSGPNEQFF
>.|TRBJ1-3|.|15|TRBV7-9
TGTGCCAGCAGCTCCATCGGGGAAGCTGGAAACACCATATATTTT
CASSSIGEAGNTIYF
>few|TRBJ2-7|TRBD1|12|TRBV28
TGTGCCAGCACAGGACAGGGTCATGAGCAGTACTTC
CASTGQGHEQYF
>.|TRBJ1-2|.|16|TRBV5-4
TGTGCCAGCAGCTTGGTCAACCAGAACCTTAACTATGGCTACACCTTC
CASSLVNQNLNYGYTF
>once|TRBJ1-1|TRBD1|14|TRBV5-1
TGCGCCAGCAGCTGGGGACAGGAGAACACTGAAGCTTTCTTT
CASSWGQENTEAFF
>medium-sized|TRBJ1-5|.|13|TRBV19
TGTGCCAGTAGTATTCAGGTCAATCAGCCCCAGCATTTT
CASSIQVNQPQHF
>.|TRBJ2-7|.|13|TRBV4-3
TGCGCCAGCAGCCGCCGACTAGTCTCCGAGCAGTACTTC
CASSRRLVSEQYF
>.|TRBJ2-3|TRBD1|13|TRBV5-6
TGTGCCAGCAGCGGACAGGGAGCTGGTACGCAGTATTTT
CASSGQGAGTQYF
>.|TRBJ1-5|.|15|TRBV6-5
TGTGCCAGCAGCCCAACTTCCCTTATCAATCAGCCCCAGCATTTT
CASSPTSLINQPQHF
>.|TRBJ2-1|TRBD2|16|TRBV4-1
TGCGCCAGCAGCCCTTTAGGGACTAGCGGCTACAATGAGCAGTTCTTC
CASSPLGTSGYNEQFF
>.|TRBJ2-6|TRBD2|19|TRBV7-3
TGTGCCAGCAGCCCCTTTGGGCTAGCGGGGTACTCTGGGGCCAACGTCCTGACTTTC
CASSPFGLAGYSGANVLTF
>once|TRBJ1-1|.|15|TRBV9
TGTGCCAGCAGCGTAGGCGACTATAGTAACACTGAAGCTTTCTTT
CASSVGDYSNTEAFF
>.|TRBJ2-7|TRBD2|14|TRBV30
TGTGCCTGGAGTCAGGGCGGGGGGTTCCACGAGCAGTACTTC
CAWSQGGGFHEQYF
>.|TRBJ1-4|TRBD1|14|TRBV5-4
TGTGCCAGCAGCCGACAGGGGGCCGCTGAAAAACTGTTTTTT
CASSRQGAAEKLFF
>.|TRBJ2-5|TRBD1|13|TRBV29-1
TGCAGCGCTAAACAGGGGGCAGGAGAGACCCAGTACTTC
CSAKQGAGETQYF
>.|TRBJ2-3|TRBD2|16|TRBV9
TGTGCCAGCAGCGTAGGGCTAGCGGGTGTAACAGATACGCAGTATTTT
CASSVGLAGVTDTQYF
>.|TRBJ2-7|.|14|TRBV5-1
TGCGCCAGCAGCAAACAGGCAAGCTCCTACGAGCAGTACTTC
CASSKQASSYEQYF
>.|TRBJ1-1|TRBD1|16|TRBV5-6
TGTGCCAGCAGCTCGACAGGGAGCGCGAAGGACTCTGAAGCTTTCTTT
CASSSTGSAKDSEAFF